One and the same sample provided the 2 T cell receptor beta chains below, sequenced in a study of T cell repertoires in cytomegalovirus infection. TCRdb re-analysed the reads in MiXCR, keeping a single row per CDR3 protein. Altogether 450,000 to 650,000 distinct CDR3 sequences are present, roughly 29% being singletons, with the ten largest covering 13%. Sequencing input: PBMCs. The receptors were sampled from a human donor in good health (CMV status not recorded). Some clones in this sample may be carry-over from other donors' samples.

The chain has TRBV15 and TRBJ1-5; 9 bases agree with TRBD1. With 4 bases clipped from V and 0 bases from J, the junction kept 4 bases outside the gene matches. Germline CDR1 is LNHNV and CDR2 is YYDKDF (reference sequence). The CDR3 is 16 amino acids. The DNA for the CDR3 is TGTGCCACCAGCAACCTGGACAGGGGTAGCAATCAGCCCCAGCATTTT. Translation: CATSNLDRGSNQPQHF.

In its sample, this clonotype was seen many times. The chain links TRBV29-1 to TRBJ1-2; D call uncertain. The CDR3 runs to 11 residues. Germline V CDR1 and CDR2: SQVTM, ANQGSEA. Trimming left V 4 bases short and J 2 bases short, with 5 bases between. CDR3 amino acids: CSVAENYGYTF. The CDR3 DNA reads TGCAGCGTTGCAGAGAACTATGGCTACACCTTC.